This TCR beta chain was sequenced for a study of shared clonotypes between healthy human individuals. Repertoires were generated with immunoSEQ multiplex PCR, while TCRdb's copy carries only in-frame clones and drops some. Here the sample spans 2 million to 3 million clones, 93% being singletons. Comments on this clone: This sample also contains other DNA sequences that code for the same CDR3.

There are 14 residues in the CDR3. CDR1 is SGHRS and CDR2 is YFSETQ in the germline V gene. V was clipped by 4 bases and J by 1 base, with 10 bases between them. This chain connects TRBV5-1 to TRBJ2-3; D remains unclear. The TCR comes from a man between 18 and 35 years old in good health. Some clones in this sample may be carry-over from other donors' samples. Sequencing was done on a sample of naive CD4+ T cells from PBMCs. Stated subset: CD45RA+ positively selected. CDR3 DNA: TGCGCCAGCAGCCCTTCGGGCGGCACAGATACGCAGTATTTT. The encoded protein is CASSPSGGTDTQYF.